This T cell receptor (beta chain) came from a study of glioma-infiltrating T cells. About the study: Glioma patients had dexamethasone for six or fewer days before surgery.

Using RNA template, CDR3s of TCR alpha and beta were amplified with iRepertoire arm-PCR. One entry per CDR3 protein results from TCRdb running MiXCR on the multiplex PCR reads. The sample consists of 400,000 or so distinct CDR3 sequences, more than 35% of them appearing once. There are 15 residues in the CDR3. Per germline, CDR1 KGHSH and CDR2 LQKENI. The ends lost 4 bases at V and 5 bases at J; junction bases unmatched: 10. Sequences were obtained from glioma tissue, nonneoplastic brain tissue, or PBMCs (not recorded which). This chain joins TRBV18 and TRBJ1-2; TRBD1 aligns across 7 bases. This clonotype was sampled from a human donor with low-grade glioma or glioblastoma, undergoing nonglioma brain surgery, or in good health (not recorded which). The CDR3 reads CASSQTTGTDYGYTF. The CDR3 DNA follows: TGTGCCAGCTCACAAACAACCGGGACAGATTATGGCTACACCTTC. Based on the CDR3 plus reference TRBV18 and TRBJ1-2, the full variable domain is NAGVMQNPRHLVRRRGQEARLRCSPMKGHSHVYWYRQLPEEGLKFMVYLQKENIIDESGMPKERFSAEFPKEGPSILRIQQVVRGDSAAYFCASSQTTGTDYGYTFGSGTRLTVV.